This TCR beta chain was documented in a study of cytomegalovirus exposure and HLA in healthy donors. Both 60 Vbeta primers and 13 Jbeta primers went into the PCR. Sequencing used immunoSEQ multiplex PCR; TCRdb keeps in-frame clones, though not all of them. The sample lists 90,000 to 110,000 clones, 13% to 15% occurring once. This clone came up a few times. The same CDR3 is also encoded by other DNA sequences in this sample. Source material: PBMCs. The TCR sequence derives from a female donor in good health and CMV-seronegative.

CDR3 sequence (DNA): TGCGCCAGCAGCGGAGGACAGTCCTATAATTCACCCCTCCACTTT. As protein: CASSGGQSYNSPLHF. This chain connects TRBV5-1 to TRBJ1-6; possible D gene TRBD1, 6 bases. The germline V and J ends were trimmed by 4 bases and 1 base, with 9 bases remaining between them. CDR1 is SGHRS and CDR2 is YFSETQ in the germline V gene. CDR3 length: 15 amino acids.